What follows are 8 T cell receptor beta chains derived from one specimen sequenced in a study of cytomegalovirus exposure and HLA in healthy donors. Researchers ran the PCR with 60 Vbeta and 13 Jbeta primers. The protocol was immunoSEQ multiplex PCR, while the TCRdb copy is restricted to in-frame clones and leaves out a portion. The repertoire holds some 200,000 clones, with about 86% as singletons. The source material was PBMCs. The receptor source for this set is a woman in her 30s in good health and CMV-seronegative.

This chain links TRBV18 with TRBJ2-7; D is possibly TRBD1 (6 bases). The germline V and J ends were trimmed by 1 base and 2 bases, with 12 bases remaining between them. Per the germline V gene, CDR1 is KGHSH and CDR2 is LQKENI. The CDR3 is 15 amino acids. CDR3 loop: CASSPQGVSTYEQYF. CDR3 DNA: TGTGCCAGCTCACCACAGGGGGTTTCTACCTACGAGCAGTACTTC.

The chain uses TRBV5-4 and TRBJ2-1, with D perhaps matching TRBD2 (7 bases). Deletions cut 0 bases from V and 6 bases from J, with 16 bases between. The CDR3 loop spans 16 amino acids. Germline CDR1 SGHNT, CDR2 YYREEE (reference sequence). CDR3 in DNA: TGTGCCAGCAGCTTGGGAGGGGGGGCCTCAGGCAATGAGCAGTTCTTC. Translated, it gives CASSLGGGASGNEQFF. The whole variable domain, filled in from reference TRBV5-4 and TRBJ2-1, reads ETGVTQSPTHLIKTRGQQVTLRCSSQSGHNTVSWYQQALGQGPQFIFQYYREEENGRGNFPPRFSGLQFPNYSSELNVNALELDDSALYLCASSLGGGASGNEQFFGPGTRLTVL.

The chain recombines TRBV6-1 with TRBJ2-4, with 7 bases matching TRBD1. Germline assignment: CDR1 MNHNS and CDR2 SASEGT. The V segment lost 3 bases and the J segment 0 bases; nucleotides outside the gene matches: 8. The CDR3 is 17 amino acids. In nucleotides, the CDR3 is TGTGCCAGCAGTGATCGAGACAGGGTCTCAGCCAAAAACATTCAGTACTTC. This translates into CASSDRDRVSAKNIQYF.

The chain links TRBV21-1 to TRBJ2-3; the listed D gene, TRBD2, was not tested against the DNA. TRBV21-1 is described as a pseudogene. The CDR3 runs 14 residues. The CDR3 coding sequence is TGTGCCAGCAGCAACGATGAGGAGGTAGATACGCAGTATTTT. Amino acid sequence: CASSNDEEVDTQYF.

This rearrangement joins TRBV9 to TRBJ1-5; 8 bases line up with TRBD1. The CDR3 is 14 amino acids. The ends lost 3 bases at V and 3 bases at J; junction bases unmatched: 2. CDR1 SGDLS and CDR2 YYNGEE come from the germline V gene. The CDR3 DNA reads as TGTGCCAGCAGCGGGGGACAGGCCAATCAGCCCCAGCATTTT. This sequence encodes CASSGGQANQPQHF.

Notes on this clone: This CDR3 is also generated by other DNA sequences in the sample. The CDR3 reads CASSIGLAGTLAKNIQYF. The CDR3 DNA reads as TGTGCCAGTAGTATTGGGCTAGCGGGGACACTAGCCAAAAACATTCAGTACTTC. The V and J genes are TRBV19 and TRBJ2-4; 9 nucleotides align to TRBD2. Unmatched junction bases numbered 9, after V lost 3 bases and J lost 0 bases. Germline V gene lookup returns CDR1 LNHDA and CDR2 SQIVND (reference sequence). The length of the CDR3 is 18 residues.

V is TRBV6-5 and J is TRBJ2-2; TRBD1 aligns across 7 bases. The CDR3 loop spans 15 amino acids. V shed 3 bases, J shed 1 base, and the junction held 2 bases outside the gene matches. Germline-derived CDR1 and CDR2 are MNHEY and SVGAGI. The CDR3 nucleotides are TGTGCCAGCAGTTATGGGGACAGGAACACCGGGGAGCTGTTTTTT. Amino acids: CASSYGDRNTGELFF.

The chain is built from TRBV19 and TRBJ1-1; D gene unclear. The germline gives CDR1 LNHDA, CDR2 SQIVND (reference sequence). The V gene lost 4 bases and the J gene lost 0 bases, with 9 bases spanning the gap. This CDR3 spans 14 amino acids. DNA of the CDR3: TGTGCCAGTAGTACCGCCAGATTGAACACTGAAGCTTTCTTT. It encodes CASSTARLNTEAFF.